The clone carrying this T cell receptor (beta chain) was recorded only once. Its antigen is not identified. The source of the sample is a study of cytomegalovirus exposure and HLA in healthy donors. Study-wide points: A later analysis reportedly found fewer N-insertions in an Asian-associated ancestry cluster than the roughly 670-donor mean.

Vbeta (60) and Jbeta (13) primers were used in the PCR. The method was immunoSEQ multiplex PCR; TCRdb's version includes in-frame clones alone and lacks a portion of them. Of approximately 300,000 clones in the sample, approximately 84% were seen once. The CDR3 is 15 residues long. The germline CDR1 and CDR2 sequences are MDHEN and SYDVKM. The junction had 6 bases not matched to a gene; V was cut back by 4 bases and J by 1 base. Sequenced: PBMCs. The origin of this receptor is a woman in her thirties or forties in good health and CMV-seropositive. The J gene is TRBJ2-7, the V gene TRBV28; 8 positions match TRBD2. In DNA, the CDR3 is TGTGCCAGCAGTTACGCCCAGCGGGAGTCCTACGAGCAGTACTTC. It yields the protein CASSYAQRESYEQYF.